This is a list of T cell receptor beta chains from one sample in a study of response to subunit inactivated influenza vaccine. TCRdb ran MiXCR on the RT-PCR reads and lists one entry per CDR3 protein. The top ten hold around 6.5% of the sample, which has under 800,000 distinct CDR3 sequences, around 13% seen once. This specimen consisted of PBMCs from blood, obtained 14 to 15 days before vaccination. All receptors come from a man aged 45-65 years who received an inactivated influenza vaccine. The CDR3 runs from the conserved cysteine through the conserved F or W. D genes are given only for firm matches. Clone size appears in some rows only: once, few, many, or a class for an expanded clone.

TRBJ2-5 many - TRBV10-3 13 CAISGGGKETQYF TGTGCCATCAGTGGGGGTGGTAAAGAGACCCAGTACTTC
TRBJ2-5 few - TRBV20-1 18 CSASDPSRRGQYQETQYF TGCAGTGCTAGCGACCCCTCCCGGAGGGGTCAATACCAAGAGACCCAGTACTTC
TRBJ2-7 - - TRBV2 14 CASSVSGVGIEQYF TGTGCCAGCAGTGTAAGCGGCGTCGGGATCGAGCAGTACTTC
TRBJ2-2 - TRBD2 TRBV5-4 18 CASSWKTGTSGDTGELFF TGTGCCAGCAGCTGGAAGACTGGGACTAGCGGGGACACCGGGGAGCTGTTTTTT
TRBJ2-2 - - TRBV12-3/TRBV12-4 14 CASGTESNTGELFF TGTGCCAGCGGGACGGAGTCGAACACCGGGGAGCTGTTTTTT
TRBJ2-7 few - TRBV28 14 CASTKPWGFYEQYF TGTGCCAGCACCAAACCCTGGGGGTTCTACGAGCAGTACTTC
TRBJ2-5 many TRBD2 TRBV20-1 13 CSALAGEQETQYF TGCAGTGCGCTAGCGGGAGAACAAGAGACCCAGTACTTC
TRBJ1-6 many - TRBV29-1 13 CSVADTNNSPLHF TGCAGCGTTGCGGACACAAATAATTCACCCCTCCACTTT
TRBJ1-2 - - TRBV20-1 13 CSAGTDRAYGYTF TGCAGTGCTGGAACGGACAGAGCATATGGCTACACCTTC
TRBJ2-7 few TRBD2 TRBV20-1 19 CSARGPRIAGGWGTYEQYF TGCAGTGCTAGGGGGCCTCGTATAGCGGGAGGTTGGGGGACCTACGAGCAGTACTTC
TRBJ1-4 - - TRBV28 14 CASSFRGSNEKLFF TGTGCCAGCAGTTTCCGGGGTTCCAATGAAAAACTGTTTTTT
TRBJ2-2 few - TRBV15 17 CATSPRRRAGNTGELFF TGTGCCACCAGTCCTCGGCGGAGAGCTGGGAACACCGGGGAGCTGTTTTTT
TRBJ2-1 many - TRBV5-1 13 CASSLNGAPEQFF TGCGCCAGCAGCTTGAACGGTGCGCCAGAGCAGTTCTTC
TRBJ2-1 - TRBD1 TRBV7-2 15 CASSWTGGRSNEQFF TGTGCCAGCAGCTGGACAGGGGGCAGGAGCAATGAGCAGTTCTTC
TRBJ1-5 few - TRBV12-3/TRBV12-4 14 CASSLARGNQPQHF TGTGCCAGCAGTTTAGCAAGGGGGAATCAGCCCCAGCATTTT
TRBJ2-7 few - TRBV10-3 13 CAISESPGYEQYF TGTGCCATCAGTGAGTCGCCAGGCTACGAGCAGTACTTC
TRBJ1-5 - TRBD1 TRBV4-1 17 CASSQVRGTGDVYAQHF TGCGCCAGCAGCCAAGTTCGCGGGACAGGAGATGTCTATGCCCAGCATTTT
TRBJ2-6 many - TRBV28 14 CASSGDSGANVLTF TGTGCCAGCAGTGGGGATTCTGGGGCCAACGTCCTGACTTTC
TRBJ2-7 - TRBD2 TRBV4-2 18 CASSQGGGGGVRTYEQYF TGTGCCAGCAGCCAAGGCGGGGGCGGGGGGGTCCGAACCTACGAGCAGTACTTC
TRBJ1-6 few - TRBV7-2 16 CASSSQDRLYNSPLHF TGTGCCAGCAGCTCACAAGACAGATTGTATAATTCACCCCTCCACTTT
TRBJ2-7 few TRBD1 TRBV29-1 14 CSVLPGQGSYEQYF TGCAGCGTACTCCCGGGACAGGGTAGTTACGAGCAGTACTTC
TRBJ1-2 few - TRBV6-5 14 CASSYDTRGYGYTF TGTGCCAGCAGTTACGACACCCGTGGGTATGGCTACACCTTC
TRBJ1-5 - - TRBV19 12 CASNGNGQSQHF TGTGCCAGTAATGGGAATGGACAATCCCAGCATTTT
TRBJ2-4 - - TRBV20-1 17 CSAKRPGTARAKNIQYF TGCAGTGCTAAGCGCCCTGGAACCGCTAGAGCCAAAAACATTCAGTACTTC
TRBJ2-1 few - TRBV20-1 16 CSARDPVGGSYNEQFF TGCAGTGCTAGAGATCCCGTGGGAGGCTCCTACAATGAGCAGTTCTTC
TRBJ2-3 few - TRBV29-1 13 CSVPTVTTDTQYF TGCAGCGTTCCAACCGTAACCACAGATACGCAGTATTTT
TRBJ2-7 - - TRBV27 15 CASSPDRDGHYEQYF TGTGCCAGCAGTCCAGACCGGGACGGCCACTACGAGCAGTACTTC
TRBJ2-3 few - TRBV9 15 CASSSRGTSADTQYF TGTGCCAGCAGCTCTCGCGGGACCTCAGCGGATACGCAGTATTTT
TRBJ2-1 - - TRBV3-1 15 CASSPPRNLNNEQFF TGTGCCAGCAGCCCCCCTAGGAACCTCAACAATGAGCAGTTCTTC
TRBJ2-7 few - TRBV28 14 CASRTATDSYEQYF TGTGCCAGCAGAACAGCGACTGACTCCTACGAGCAGTACTTC
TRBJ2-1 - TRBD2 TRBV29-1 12 CSVKRGGNEQFF TGCAGCGTGAAGCGGGGCGGGAATGAGCAGTTCTTC
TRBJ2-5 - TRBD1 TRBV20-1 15 CSARTGGTSQETQYF TGCAGTGCAAGGACAGGGGGCACCTCTCAAGAGACCCAGTACTTC